These 3 T cell receptor beta chains came from one sample sequenced in a study of blood T cells in healthy people across ages. PCR was performed a second time for roughly 7 to 12 cycles using a sample-barcoded 5' primer and a J-beta primer mix. Each CDR3 protein gets one entry after TCRdb re-called the 5' RACE reads with MiXCR. The data hold 1,100,000 or so distinct CDR3 sequences, with less than 50% observed a single time. Specimen: blood. The receptors originated from a woman aged 60-75 years in good health.

The J gene is TRBJ2-1, the V gene TRBV28; 14 bases map to TRBD2. V lost 5 bases, J lost 9 bases, and 18 bases stayed unmatched. The CDR3 runs to 19 residues. The germline V gene encodes CDR1 MDHEN and CDR2 SYDVKM. CDR3 residues: CASSGDRWGLAGVEGEQFF. The CDR3 coding sequence is TGTGCCAGCAGTGGGGACCGATGGGGACTAGCGGGAGTAGAAGGTGAGCAGTTCTTC.

This clonotype was seen ten or more times. The rearrangement links TRBV10-3 to TRBJ2-3; tentatively, D is TRBD1 (5 bases). Germline-derived CDR1 and CDR2 are ENHRY and SYGVKD. This CDR3 contains 16 residues. Trimming took 2 bases from V and 2 from J, leaving 14 bases between them. The CDR3 spells CAISEGSTESTDTQYF. The CDR3 bases are TGTGCCATCAGTGAGGGATCGACAGAGTCCACAGATACGCAGTATTTT.

The gene calls are TRBV6-6 and TRBJ2-5; 12 nucleotides match TRBD2. The CDR3 covers 15 residues. The V gene end was trimmed by 2 bases and the J gene end by 2 bases; junction bases not matched to a gene: 0. Germline values: CDR1 MNHNY, CDR2 SVGAGI (reference sequence). CDR3 amino acids: CASSYGTSGQETQYF. The CDR3 DNA follows: TGTGCCAGCAGTTACGGGACTAGCGGGCAAGAGACCCAGTACTTC.